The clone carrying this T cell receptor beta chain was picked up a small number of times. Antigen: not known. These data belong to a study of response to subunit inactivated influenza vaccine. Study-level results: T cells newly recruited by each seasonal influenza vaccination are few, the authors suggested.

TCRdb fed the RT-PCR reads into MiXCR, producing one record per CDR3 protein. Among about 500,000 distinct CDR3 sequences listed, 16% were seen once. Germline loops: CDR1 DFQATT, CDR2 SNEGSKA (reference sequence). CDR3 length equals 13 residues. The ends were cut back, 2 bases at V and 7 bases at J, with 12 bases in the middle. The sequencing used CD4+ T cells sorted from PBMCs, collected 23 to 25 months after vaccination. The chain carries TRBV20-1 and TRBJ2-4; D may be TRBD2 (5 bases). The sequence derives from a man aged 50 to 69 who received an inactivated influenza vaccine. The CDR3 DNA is TGCAGTGCTAGAAAGCCCCGAGGGAACATTCAGTACTTC. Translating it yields CSARKPRGNIQYF.